The clone carrying this T cell receptor beta chain has more than one count but fewer than ten. As yet, its antigen is unknown. Sequencing of the DNA from cultured CD4+ T cells was carried out with the Oncomine TCR Beta short-read assay. A single record per CDR3 protein comes from TCRdb applying MiXCR to the PCR reads. The sample has about 20,000 distinct CDR3 sequences; approximately 70% are singletons. This sample was taken from a study of vaccination and CD4 T cells after COVID-19. About the study: The post-COVID samples were taken a median about three months after diagnosis, anywhere from 35 to 161. Each of the control cultures got a CEFX pool, an HIV-1 Nef pool, or no peptide.

CDR1 is SGHRS, CDR2 YFSETQ, per germline. The length of the CDR3 is 16 residues. Trimming cost V 2 bases and J 7 bases; bases outside gene matches: 13. The treatment was: roughly 10-day PBMC culture with coronavirus spike peptide pools or control peptides (ViraFEST assay). This clonotype was sampled from a human donor who had recovered from COVID-19. What was sequenced was CD4+ T cells from blood, cultured in vitro. V gene TRBV5-1 combines with J gene TRBJ2-3, with 7 bases aligning to TRBD2. The CDR3 loop is CASSFGGRASGNTQYF. For the CDR3, the DNA is TGCGCCAGCAGCTTTGGTGGGAGGGCGTCGGGGAATACGCAGTATTTT.